The clone carrying this TCR beta chain ranks as medium-sized. Its cognate antigen is unknown. The library was built for alpha chains, so this beta chain is an off-target read and its size means little. This record belongs to a study of spatial heterogeneity in lung cancer. Whole-study results and caveats: Tumor mutation counts were tracked by expanded intratumoral alpha and beta TCR counts.

Trimming left V 3 bases short and J 6 bases short, with 15 bases between. Germline V gives CDR1 SGHTA, CDR2 FQGNSA. The CDR3 has 15 residues. Documented time point: sample taken at primary tumor resection. Donation came from around 77 patients with untreated early-stage non-small cell lung cancer. Researchers sequenced whole RNA taken from tumor, nontumor lung or frozen PBMC without sorting. Every TCR cDNA molecule bore a unique molecular identifier. TCRdb reprocessed the 5' RACE reads via MiXCR and lists one record per CDR3 protein. The sample lists 2,500 to 3,500 distinct CDR3 sequences, 10% to 14% seen once, with about an eighth in the top ten.

Here the sequenced sample was lung tumor tissue, taken at surgery. The rearrangement uses TRBV7-2 and TRBJ2-1; D gene unclear. This TCR was recovered from a male donor with early-stage non-small cell lung cancer. The CDR3 DNA follows: TGTGCCAGCAGCTTTGTGTCTAGAGGCATCAATGAGCAGTTCTTC. It is translated as CASSFVSRGINEQFF.